Listed below are T cell receptor beta chains from one sample, sequenced in a study of blood T cell repertoires in COVID-19. Assay used: immunoSEQ multiplex PCR; TCRdb lists only in-frame clones, some missing. The sample contains some 150,000 clones, about 84% of which appear only once. The sequencing input was peripheral blood. The receptors come from a woman aged 45-65 years with acute or convalescent COVID-19. Both conserved end residues are part of each CDR3. D genes are given only for firm matches. The size entry is marked missing in some rows and otherwise reads once, few, many or a size class.

>TRBD1|NA|TRBV6-2/TRBV6-3|TRBJ1-1
CASSLLGQVGAFF
TGTGCCAGCAGCCTCCTCGGACAGGTTGGAGCTTTCTTT
>NA|NA|TRBV4-3|TRBJ2-1
CASSQETRRRTYNEQFF
TGCGCCAGCAGCCAAGAAACGCGGCGCAGGACTTACAATGAGCAGTTCTTC
>NA|NA|TRBV5-1|TRBJ1-2
CASSLGQDGYTF
TGCGCCAGCAGCTTGGGACAGGATGGCTACACCTTC
>NA|few|TRBV6-2/TRBV6-3|TRBJ1-2
CASSYNGDYGYTF
TGTGCCAGCAGTTATAACGGGGACTATGGCTACACCTTC
>TRBD1|few|TRBV10-1|TRBJ1-2
CASSFFRDSCGEGYTF
TGCGCCAGCAGCTTCTTCCGGGACAGCTGCGGAGAGGGCTACACCTTC
>TRBD1|NA|TRBV5-4|TRBJ2-7
CASSSETGTSYEQYF
TGTGCCAGCAGCTCCGAGACAGGGACCTCCTACGAGCAGTACTTC
>NA|few|TRBV30|TRBJ2-3
CAWGGGFLTDTQYF
TGTGCCTGGGGGGGAGGATTCCTCACAGATACGCAGTATTTT
>NA|NA|TRBV7-3|TRBJ2-2
CASSPQGLGELFF
TGTGCCAGCAGCCCGCAGGGGCTCGGGGAGCTGTTTTTT
>NA|NA|TRBV6-2/TRBV6-3|TRBJ1-5
CASSAYGGSDNQPQHF
TGTGCCAGCAGCGCTTATGGAGGGTCTGACAATCAGCCCCAGCATTTT
>NA|NA|TRBV2|TRBJ2-7
CASIGRRDSYEQYF
TGTGCCAGCATTGGGAGACGAGACTCCTACGAGCAGTACTTC
>TRBD1|NA|TRBV9|TRBJ2-3
CASSTGQGPGTDTQYF
TGTGCCAGCAGCACAGGACAGGGGCCCGGCACGGATACGCAGTATTTT
>NA|NA|TRBV12-2|TRBJ2-2
CASRFPGEGRTRGTGELFF
TGTGCAAGTCGCTTCCCGGGGGAAGGGAGGACAAGGGGCACCGGGGAGCTGTTTTTT
>NA|NA|TRBV5-1|TRBJ2-7
CASSYGEPGYEQYF
TGCGCCAGCAGCTATGGAGAACCGGGCTACGAGCAGTACTTC
>NA|NA|TRBV6-5|TRBJ2-5
CASSYPGSFQYF
TGTGCCAGCAGTTACCCCGGTTCGTTTCAGTACTTC
>NA|NA|TRBV4-1|TRBJ2-3
CASSQERGTDTQYF
TGCGCCAGCAGCCAAGAGAGGGGGACAGATACGCAGTATTTT
>NA|few|TRBV7-3|TRBJ1-1
CASSPKGGGTEAFF
TGTGCCAGCAGCCCCAAAGGAGGAGGCACTGAAGCTTTCTTT
>TRBD2|NA|TRBV20-1|TRBJ2-7
CSASAGPLAGGPREQYF
TGCAGTGCTAGTGCTGGCCCTCTAGCGGGGGGCCCACGGGAGCAGTACTTC
>NA|many|TRBV13|TRBJ2-7
CASSRPGGEEEQYF
TGTGCCAGCAGCCGTCCGGGGGGCGAAGAAGAGCAGTACTTC
>NA|NA|TRBV7-3|TRBJ1-1
CASSLKSPRDNSEAFF
TGTGCCAGCAGCTTGAAATCCCCCAGGGACAACAGTGAAGCTTTCTTT
>NA|few|TRBV19|TRBJ1-1
CASSALQGRDTEAFF
TGTGCCAGTAGTGCCCTACAGGGTCGGGACACTGAAGCTTTCTTT
>NA|NA|TRBV19|TRBJ1-1
CASSYFLNTEAFF
TGTGCCAGTAGTTACTTCTTGAACACTGAAGCTTTCTTT
>TRBD2|once|TRBV9|TRBJ2-7
CASSISGTSSYEQYF
TGTGCCAGCAGCATTAGCGGGACGAGCTCCTACGAGCAGTACTTC
>NA|NA|TRBV5-5|TRBJ1-1
CASSLVAGGTEAFF
TGTGCCAGCAGCTTGGTGGCGGGAGGCACTGAAGCTTTCTTT
>NA|NA|TRBV24-1|TRBJ2-3
CATSQGDTQYF
TGTGCCACCAGCCAGGGGGATACGCAGTATTTT
>TRBD2|NA|TRBV9|TRBJ2-3
CASSDGTSGGVADTQYF
TGTGCCAGCAGCGACGGGACTAGCGGGGGGGTGGCAGATACGCAGTATTTT
>TRBD1|NA|TRBV5-1|TRBJ2-6
CASSQQGAGANVLTF
TGCGCCAGCAGCCAACAGGGGGCTGGGGCCAACGTCCTGACTTTC
>TRBD2|NA|TRBV5-1|TRBJ2-2
CASSLTSGGASTGELFF
TGCGCCAGCAGCTTGACTAGCGGGGGGGCGAGCACCGGGGAGCTGTTTTTT
>NA|NA|TRBV12-3/TRBV12-4|TRBJ2-2
CASSWPGTGELFF
TGTGCCAGCAGTTGGCCGGGAACCGGGGAGCTGTTTTTT
>NA|NA|TRBV4-1|TRBJ1-1
CASSQDQRQSMNTEAFF
TGCGCCAGCAGCCAAGATCAAAGACAGTCCATGAACACTGAAGCTTTCTTT
>TRBD1|NA|TRBV27|TRBJ1-1
CASSFREGAQGEAFF
TGTGCCAGCAGTTTTCGTGAGGGGGCACAGGGGGAAGCTTTCTTT
>TRBD1|NA|TRBV6-5|TRBJ2-1
CASSFDRGTAGNEQFF
TGTGCCAGCAGTTTCGACAGGGGGACCGCGGGTAATGAGCAGTTCTTC
>TRBD1|NA|TRBV5-1|TRBJ2-7
CASSYRGGTGVGYEQYF
TGCGCCAGCAGCTATCGGGGTGGGACAGGCGTTGGGTACGAGCAGTACTTC
>TRBD1|once|TRBV7-2|TRBJ2-7
CASSFGQGGPLEQYF
TGTGCCAGCAGCTTCGGACAGGGCGGCCCCCTCGAGCAGTACTTC
>TRBD1|NA|TRBV2|TRBJ1-5
CASRQGEDQPQHF
TGTGCCAGCAGACAGGGGGAGGATCAGCCCCAGCATTTT
>NA|NA|TRBV27|TRBJ1-1
CASNRAGGTEAFF
TGTGCCAGTAACAGGGCAGGTGGTACTGAAGCTTTCTTT
>NA|NA|TRBV6-2/TRBV6-3|TRBJ1-6
CASSYQQGLGSPLHF
TGTGCCAGCAGTTACCAGCAGGGATTGGGTTCACCCCTCCACTTT
>TRBD1|NA|TRBV18|TRBJ1-5
CASSLEGAVEQPQHF
TGTGCCAGCTCACTGGAGGGGGCGGTTGAACAGCCCCAGCATTTT
>NA|NA|TRBV6-6|TRBJ1-3
CASSIGQRSGNTIYF
TGTGCCAGCAGTATCGGACAGCGCTCTGGAAACACCATATATTTT
>NA|NA|TRBV7-8|TRBJ2-7
CASSPRGGGPTYEQYF
TGTGCCAGCAGCCCCAGGGGAGGGGGGCCTACCTACGAGCAGTACTTC
>TRBD1|NA|TRBV28|TRBJ1-5
CASCHLSQGAYQPQHF
TGTGCCAGCTGCCACCTTAGCCAGGGGGCTTATCAGCCCCAGCATTTT
>TRBD2|NA|TRBV29-1|TRBJ2-5
CSVEGTSSTQYF
TGCAGCGTTGAAGGGACTAGTTCGACCCAGTACTTC
>TRBD2|NA|TRBV6-5|TRBJ2-1
CASSYGGGPYNEQFF
TGTGCCAGCAGTTACGGGGGGGGTCCCTACAATGAGCAGTTCTTC